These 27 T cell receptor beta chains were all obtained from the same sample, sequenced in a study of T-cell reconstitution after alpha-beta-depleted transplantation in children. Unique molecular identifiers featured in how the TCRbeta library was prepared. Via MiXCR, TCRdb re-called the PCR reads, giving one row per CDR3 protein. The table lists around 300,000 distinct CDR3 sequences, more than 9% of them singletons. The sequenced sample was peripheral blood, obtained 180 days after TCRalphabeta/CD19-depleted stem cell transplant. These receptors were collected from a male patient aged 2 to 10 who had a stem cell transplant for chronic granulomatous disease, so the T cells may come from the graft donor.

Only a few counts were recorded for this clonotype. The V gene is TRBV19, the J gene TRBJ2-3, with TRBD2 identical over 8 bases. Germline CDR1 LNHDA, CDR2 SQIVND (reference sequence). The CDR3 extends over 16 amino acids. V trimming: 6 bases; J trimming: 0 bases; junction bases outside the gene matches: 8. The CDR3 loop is CASRVGRGGSTDTQYF. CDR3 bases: TGTGCCAGTAGAGTCGGACGGGGGGGGAGCACAGATACGCAGTATTTT. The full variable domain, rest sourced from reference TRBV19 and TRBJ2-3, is DGGITQSPKYLFRKEGQNVTLSCEQNLNHDAMYWYRQDPGQGLRLIYYSQIVNDFQKGDIAEGYSVSREKKESFPLTVTSAQKNPTAFYLCASRVGRGGSTDTQYFGPGTRLTVL.

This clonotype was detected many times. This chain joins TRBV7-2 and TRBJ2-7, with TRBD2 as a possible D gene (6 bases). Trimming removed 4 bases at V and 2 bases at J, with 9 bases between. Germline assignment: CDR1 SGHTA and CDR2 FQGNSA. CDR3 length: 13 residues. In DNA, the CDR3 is TGTGCCAGCAGCTCCGGCGGGACCTACGAGCAGTACTTC. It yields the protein CASSSGGTYEQYF.

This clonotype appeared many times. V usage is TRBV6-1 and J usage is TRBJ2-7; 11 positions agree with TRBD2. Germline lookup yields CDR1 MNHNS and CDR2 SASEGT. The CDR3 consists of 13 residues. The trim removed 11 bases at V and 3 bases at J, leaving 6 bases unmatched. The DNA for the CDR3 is TGTGCCGCATCGACTAGCGGGGTCTACGAGCAGTACTTC. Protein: CAASTSGVYEQYF.

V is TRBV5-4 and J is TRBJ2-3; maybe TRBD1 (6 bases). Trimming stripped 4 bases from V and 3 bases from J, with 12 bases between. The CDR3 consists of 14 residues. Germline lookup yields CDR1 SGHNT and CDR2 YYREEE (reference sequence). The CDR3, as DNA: TGTGCCAGCAGCATCAAGACAGGAACAGATACGCAGTATTTT. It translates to CASSIKTGTDTQYF.

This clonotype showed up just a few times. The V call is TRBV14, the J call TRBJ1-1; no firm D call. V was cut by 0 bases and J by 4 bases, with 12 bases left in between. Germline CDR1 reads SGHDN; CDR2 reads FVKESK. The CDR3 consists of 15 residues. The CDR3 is CASSQEKGRFTEAFF. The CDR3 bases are TGTGCCAGCAGCCAAGAGAAAGGGAGGTTCACTGAAGCTTTCTTT. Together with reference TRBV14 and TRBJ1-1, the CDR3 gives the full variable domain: EAGVTQFPSHSVIEKGQTVTLRCDPISGHDNLYWYRRVMGKEIKFLLHFVKESKQDESGMPNNRFLAERTGGTYSTLKVQPAELEDSGVYFCASSQEKGRFTEAFFGQGTRLTVV.

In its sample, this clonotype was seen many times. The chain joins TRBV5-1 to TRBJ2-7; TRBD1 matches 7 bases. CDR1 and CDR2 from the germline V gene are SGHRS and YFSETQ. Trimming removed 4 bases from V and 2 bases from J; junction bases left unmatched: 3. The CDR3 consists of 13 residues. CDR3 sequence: CASSGGQPYEQYF. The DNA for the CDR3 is TGCGCCAGCAGCGGGGGACAGCCCTACGAGCAGTACTTC. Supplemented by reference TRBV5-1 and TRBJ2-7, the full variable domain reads KAGVTQTPRYLIKTRGQQVTLSCSPISGHRSVSWYQQTPGQGLQFLFEYFSETQRNKGNFPGRFSGRQFSNSRSEMNVSTLELGDSALYLCASSGGQPYEQYFGPGTRLTVT.

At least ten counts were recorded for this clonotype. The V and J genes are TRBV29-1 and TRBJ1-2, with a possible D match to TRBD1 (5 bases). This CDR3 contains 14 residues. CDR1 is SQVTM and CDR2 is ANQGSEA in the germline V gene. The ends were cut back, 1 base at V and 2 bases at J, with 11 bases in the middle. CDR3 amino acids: CSVEVRDRNYGYTF. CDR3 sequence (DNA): TGCAGCGTTGAAGTGCGGGACCGGAACTATGGCTACACCTTC.

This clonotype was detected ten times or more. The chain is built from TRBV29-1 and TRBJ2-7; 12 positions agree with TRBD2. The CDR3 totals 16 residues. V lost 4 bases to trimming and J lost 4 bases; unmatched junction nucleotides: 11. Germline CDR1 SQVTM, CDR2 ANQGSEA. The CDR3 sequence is CSVANPPSGRVYEQYF. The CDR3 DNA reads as TGCAGCGTTGCTAACCCCCCTAGCGGGAGGGTGTACGAGCAGTACTTC.

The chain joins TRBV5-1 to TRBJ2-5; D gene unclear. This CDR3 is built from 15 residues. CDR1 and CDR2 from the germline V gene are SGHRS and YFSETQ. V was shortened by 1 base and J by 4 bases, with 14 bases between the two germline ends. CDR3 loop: CASSLSGLSRETQYF. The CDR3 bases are TGCGCCAGCAGCTTGAGTGGGCTCTCAAGAGAGACCCAGTACTTC.

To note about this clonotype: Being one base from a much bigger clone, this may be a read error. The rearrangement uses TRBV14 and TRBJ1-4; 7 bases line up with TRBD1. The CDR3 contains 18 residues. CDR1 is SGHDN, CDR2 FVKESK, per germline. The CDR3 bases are TGTGCCAGCAGCCAACGGCGGACAGGACAGGCGGCTAATGGAAAACTGTTTTTT. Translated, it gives CASSQRRTGQAANGKLFF. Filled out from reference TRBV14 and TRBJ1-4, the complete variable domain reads EAGVTQFPSHSVIEKGQTVTLRCDPISGHDNLYWYRRVMGKEIKFLLHFVKESKQDESGMPNNRFLAERTGGTYSTLKVQPAELEDSGVYFCASSQRRTGQAANGKLFFGSGTQLSVL.

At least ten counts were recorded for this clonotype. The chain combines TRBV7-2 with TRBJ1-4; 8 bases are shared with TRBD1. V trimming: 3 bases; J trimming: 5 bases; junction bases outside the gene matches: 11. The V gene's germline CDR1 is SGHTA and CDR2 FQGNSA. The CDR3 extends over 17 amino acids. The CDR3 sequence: CASSFFLGRGRNEKLFF. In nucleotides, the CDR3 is TGTGCCAGCAGCTTTTTCTTAGGCAGGGGGCGGAATGAAAAACTGTTTTTT.

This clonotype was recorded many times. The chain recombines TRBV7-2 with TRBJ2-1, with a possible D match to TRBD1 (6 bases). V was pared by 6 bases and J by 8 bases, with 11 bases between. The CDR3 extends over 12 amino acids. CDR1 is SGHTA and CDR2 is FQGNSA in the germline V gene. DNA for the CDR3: TGTGCCAGCAGGTTCGAGGGGGATGAGCAGTTCTTC. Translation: CASRFEGDEQFF.

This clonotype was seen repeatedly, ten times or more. The CDR3 reads CASSLLTGTGGTEAFF. The CDR3 coding sequence is TGTGCCAGCAGCCTCCTCACCGGGACAGGGGGCACTGAAGCTTTCTTT. The rearrangement links TRBV3-1 to TRBJ1-1; 11 bases map to TRBD1. J was trimmed by 4 bases and V by 4 bases; bases with no gene match: 8. CDR1 is LGHDT and CDR2 is YNNKEL in the germline V gene (reference sequence). This CDR3 is built from 16 residues.

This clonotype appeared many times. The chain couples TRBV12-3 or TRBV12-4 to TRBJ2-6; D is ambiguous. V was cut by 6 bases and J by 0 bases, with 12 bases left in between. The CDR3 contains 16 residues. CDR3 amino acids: CASSQNPVSGANVLTF. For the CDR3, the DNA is TGTGCCAGCAGCCAAAACCCCGTCTCTGGGGCCAACGTCCTGACTTTC.

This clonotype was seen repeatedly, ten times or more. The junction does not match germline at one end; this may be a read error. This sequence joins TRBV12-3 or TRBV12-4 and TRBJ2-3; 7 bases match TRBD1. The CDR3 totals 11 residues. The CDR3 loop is CASSLMDRYHF. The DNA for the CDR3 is TGTGCCAGCAGTTTAATGGACAGGTACCATTTT.

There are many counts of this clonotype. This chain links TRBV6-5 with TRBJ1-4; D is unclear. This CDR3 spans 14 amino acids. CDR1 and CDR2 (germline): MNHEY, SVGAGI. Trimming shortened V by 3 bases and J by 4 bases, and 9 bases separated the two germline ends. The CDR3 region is CASSYVGYNEKLFF. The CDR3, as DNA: TGTGCCAGCAGTTATGTGGGGTATAATGAAAAACTGTTTTTT.

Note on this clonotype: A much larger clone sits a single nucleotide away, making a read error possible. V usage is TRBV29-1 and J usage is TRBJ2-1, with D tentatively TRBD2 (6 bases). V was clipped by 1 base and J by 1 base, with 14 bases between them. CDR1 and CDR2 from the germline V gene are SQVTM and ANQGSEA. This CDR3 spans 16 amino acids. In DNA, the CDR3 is TGCAGCGTTGAAGGTATTCTGCGGGGATCCTACAATGAGCAGTTCTTC. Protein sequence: CSVEGILRGSYNEQFF.

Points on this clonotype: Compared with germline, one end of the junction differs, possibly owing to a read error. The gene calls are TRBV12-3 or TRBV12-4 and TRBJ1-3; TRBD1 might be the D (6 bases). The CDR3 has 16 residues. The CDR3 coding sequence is TGTGCCAGCGGTTTTTCCCCAACAGGGCAAGGAAACACCATATATTTT. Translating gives CASGFSPTGQGNTIYF.

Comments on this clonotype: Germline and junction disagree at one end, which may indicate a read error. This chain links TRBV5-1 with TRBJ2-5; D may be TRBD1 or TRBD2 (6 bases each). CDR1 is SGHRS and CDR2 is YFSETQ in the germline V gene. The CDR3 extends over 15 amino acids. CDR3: CASRRGDGGPETLYF. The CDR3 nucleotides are TGCGCCAGCCGAAGGGGGGACGGTGGGCCGGAGACCCTGTACTTC.

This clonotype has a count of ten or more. CDR3 sequence reads: CASSREITRARNEQFF. DNA for the CDR3: TGTGCCAGCAGCCGAGAAATTACGAGGGCCCGCAATGAGCAGTTCTTC. The chain couples TRBV7-8 to TRBJ2-1; perhaps TRBD2 as D (5 bases). Germline CDR1 reads SGHVS; CDR2 reads FQNEAQ. CDR3 size: 16 residues. Trimming took 5 bases from V and 6 from J, leaving 20 bases between them.

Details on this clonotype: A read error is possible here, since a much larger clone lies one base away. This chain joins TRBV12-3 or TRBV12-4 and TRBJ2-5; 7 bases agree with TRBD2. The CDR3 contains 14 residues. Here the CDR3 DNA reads TGTGCCAGCGGTTTAGTCCGGGAGGCAGAGACCCAGTACTTC. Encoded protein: CASGLVREAETQYF.

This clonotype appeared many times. DNA of the CDR3: TGTGCCAGCAGAGACGGAGGGGTCGAGCAGTACTTC. This codes for CASRDGGVEQYF. The rearrangement links TRBV2 to TRBJ2-7; D possibly corresponds to TRBD2 (6 bases). The V gene's germline CDR1 is SNHLY and CDR2 FYNNEI. The V end lost 6 bases, the J end lost 6 bases, and 12 bases lay between the germline ends. The CDR3 sequence is 12 residues long. The variable domain in full, completed from reference TRBV2 and TRBJ2-7, reads EPEVTQTPSHQVTQMGQEVILRCVPISNHLYFYWYRQILGQKVEFLVSFYNNEISEKSEIFDDQFSVERPDGSNFTLKIRSTKLEDSAMYFCASRDGGVEQYFGPGTRLTVT.

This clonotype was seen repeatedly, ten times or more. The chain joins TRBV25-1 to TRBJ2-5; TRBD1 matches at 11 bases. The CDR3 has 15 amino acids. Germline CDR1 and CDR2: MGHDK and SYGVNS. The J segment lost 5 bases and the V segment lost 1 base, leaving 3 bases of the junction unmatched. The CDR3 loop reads CASSELGTGGETQYF. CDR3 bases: TGTGCCAGCAGTGAATTGGGGACAGGGGGGGAGACCCAGTACTTC.

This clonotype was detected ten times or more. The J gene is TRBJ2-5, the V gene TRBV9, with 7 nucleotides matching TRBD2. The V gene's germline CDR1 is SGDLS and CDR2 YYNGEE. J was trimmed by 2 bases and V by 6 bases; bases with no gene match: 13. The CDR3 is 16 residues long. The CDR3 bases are TGTGCCAGCAACAAGCTCGGCGGGAGAGTTCAAGAGACCCAGTACTTC. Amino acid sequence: CASNKLGGRVQETQYF.

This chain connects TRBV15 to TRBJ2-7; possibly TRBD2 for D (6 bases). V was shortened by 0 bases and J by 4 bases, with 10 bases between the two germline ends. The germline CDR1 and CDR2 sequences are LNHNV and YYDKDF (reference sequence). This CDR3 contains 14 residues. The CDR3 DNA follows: TGTGCCACCAGCAGAGAGCGGGGTTTTTACGAGCAGTACTTC. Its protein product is CATSRERGFYEQYF.

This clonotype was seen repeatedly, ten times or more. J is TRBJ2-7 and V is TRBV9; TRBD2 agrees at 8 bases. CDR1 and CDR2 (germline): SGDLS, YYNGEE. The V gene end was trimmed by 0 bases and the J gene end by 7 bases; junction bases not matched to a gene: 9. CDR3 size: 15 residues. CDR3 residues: CASSVEAGATMEQYF. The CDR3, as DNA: TGTGCCAGCAGCGTAGAAGCGGGGGCGACGATGGAGCAGTACTTC.

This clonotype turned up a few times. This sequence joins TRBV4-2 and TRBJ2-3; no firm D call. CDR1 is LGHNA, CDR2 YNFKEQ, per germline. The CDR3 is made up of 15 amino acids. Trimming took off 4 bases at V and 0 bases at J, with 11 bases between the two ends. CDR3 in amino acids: CASSLPGPSTDTQYF. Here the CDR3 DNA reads TGTGCCAGCAGCCTCCCGGGCCCTAGCACAGATACGCAGTATTTT.